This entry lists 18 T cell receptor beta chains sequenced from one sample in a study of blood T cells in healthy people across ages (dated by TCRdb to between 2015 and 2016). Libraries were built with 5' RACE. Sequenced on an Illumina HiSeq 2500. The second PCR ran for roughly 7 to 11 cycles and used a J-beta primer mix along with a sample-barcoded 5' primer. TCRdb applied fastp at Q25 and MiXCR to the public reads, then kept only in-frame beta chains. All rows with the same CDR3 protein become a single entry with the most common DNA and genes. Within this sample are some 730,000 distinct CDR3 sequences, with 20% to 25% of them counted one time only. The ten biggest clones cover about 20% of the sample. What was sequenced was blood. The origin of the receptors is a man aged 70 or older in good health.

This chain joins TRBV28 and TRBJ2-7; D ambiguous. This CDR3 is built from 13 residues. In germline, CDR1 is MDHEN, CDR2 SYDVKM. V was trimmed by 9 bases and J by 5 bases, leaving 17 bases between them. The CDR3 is CASLGKLKDEQYF. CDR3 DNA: TGTGCCAGTCTTGGGAAGCTGAAGGACGAGCAGTACTTC.

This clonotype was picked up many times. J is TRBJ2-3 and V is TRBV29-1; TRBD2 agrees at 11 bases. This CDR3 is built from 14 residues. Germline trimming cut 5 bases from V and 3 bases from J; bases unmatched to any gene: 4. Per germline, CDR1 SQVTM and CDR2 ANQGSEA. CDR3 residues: CSVKPSGRTDTQYF. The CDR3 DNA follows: TGCAGCGTTAAACCTAGCGGGAGGACAGATACGCAGTATTTT.

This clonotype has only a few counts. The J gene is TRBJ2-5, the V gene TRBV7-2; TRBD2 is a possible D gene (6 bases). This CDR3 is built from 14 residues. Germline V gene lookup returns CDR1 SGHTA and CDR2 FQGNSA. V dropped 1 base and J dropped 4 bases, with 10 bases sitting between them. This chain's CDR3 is CASSLGRGAETQYF. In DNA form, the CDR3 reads TGTGCCAGCAGCTTAGGGCGCGGGGCAGAGACCCAGTACTTC.

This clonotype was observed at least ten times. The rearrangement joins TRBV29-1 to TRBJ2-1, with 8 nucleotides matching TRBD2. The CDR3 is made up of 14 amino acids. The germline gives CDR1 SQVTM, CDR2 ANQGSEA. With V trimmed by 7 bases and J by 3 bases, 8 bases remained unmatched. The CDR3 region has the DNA TGCAGCGCCACTGGACTAGCAGGCTACAATGAGCAGTTCTTC. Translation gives CSATGLAGYNEQFF.

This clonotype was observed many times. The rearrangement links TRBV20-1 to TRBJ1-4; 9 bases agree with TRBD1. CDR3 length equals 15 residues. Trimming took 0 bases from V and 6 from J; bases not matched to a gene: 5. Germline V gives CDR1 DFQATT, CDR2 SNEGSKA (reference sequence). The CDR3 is CSARDGRDRDEKLFF. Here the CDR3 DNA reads TGCAGTGCTAGAGATGGTCGGGACAGGGATGAAAAACTGTTTTTT.

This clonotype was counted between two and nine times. The CDR3 reads CASSKTVSYEQYF. CDR3 bases: TGTGCCAGCAGCAAGACAGTCTCCTACGAGCAGTACTTC. The gene calls are TRBV9 and TRBJ2-7; D possibly corresponds to TRBD1 (5 bases). CDR1 is SGDLS, CDR2 YYNGEE, per germline. Trimming took off 4 bases at V and 0 bases at J, with 8 bases between the two ends. CDR3 length equals 13 residues.

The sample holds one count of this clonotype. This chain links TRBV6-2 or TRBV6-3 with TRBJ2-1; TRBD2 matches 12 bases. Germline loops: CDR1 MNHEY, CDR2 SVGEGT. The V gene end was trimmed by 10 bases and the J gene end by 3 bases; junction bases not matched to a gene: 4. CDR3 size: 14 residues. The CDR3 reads CATSGLAGYNEQFF. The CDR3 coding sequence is TGTGCCACCTCGGGACTAGCGGGCTACAATGAGCAGTTCTTC.

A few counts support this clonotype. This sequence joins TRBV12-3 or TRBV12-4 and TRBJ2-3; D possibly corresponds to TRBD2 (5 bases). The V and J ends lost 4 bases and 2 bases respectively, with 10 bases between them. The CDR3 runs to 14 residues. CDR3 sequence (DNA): TGTGCCAGCAGTTCGAGGGATTTCACAGATACGCAGTATTTT. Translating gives CASSSRDFTDTQYF.

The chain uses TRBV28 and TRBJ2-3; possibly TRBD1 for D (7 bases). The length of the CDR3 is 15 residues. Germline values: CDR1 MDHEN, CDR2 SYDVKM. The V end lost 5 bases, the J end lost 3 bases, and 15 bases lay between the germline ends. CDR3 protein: CASSQGGFKTDTQYF. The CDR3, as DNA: TGTGCCAGCAGTCAGGGGGGATTCAAAACAGATACGCAGTATTTT.

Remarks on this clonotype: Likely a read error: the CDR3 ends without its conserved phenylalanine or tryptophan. DNA of the CDR3: TGTGCCAGCAGCTTGGGCGATGGGGAGCAGTACGTC. Translated, it gives CASSLGDGEQYV. The chain carries TRBV5-6 and TRBJ2-5; TRBD2 might be the D (5 bases). This CDR3 has 12 amino acids. The V gene lost 0 bases and the J gene lost 11 bases, with 11 bases spanning the gap. The germline V gene encodes CDR1 SGHDT and CDR2 YYEEEE.

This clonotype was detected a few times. This CDR3 is CSVEALTTDTQYF. Written as DNA, the CDR3 is TGCAGCGTTGAAGCACTTACCACAGATACGCAGTATTTT. The V call is TRBV29-1, the J call TRBJ2-3; no definite D call. The V gene lost 1 base and the J gene lost 2 bases, with 7 bases spanning the gap. This CDR3 region has 13 residues. Looked up from germline, CDR1 is SQVTM and CDR2 is ANQGSEA.

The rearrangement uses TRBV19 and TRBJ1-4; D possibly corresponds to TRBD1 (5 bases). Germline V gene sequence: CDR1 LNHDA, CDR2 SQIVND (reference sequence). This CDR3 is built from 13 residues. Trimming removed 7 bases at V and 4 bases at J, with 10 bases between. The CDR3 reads CASKTALNEKLFF. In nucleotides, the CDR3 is TGTGCCAGTAAGACAGCTCTTAATGAAAAACTGTTTTTT. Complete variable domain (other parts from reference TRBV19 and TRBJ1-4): DGGITQSPKYLFRKEGQNVTLSCEQNLNHDAMYWYRQDPGQGLRLIYYSQIVNDFQKGDIAEGYSVSREKKESFPLTVTSAQKNPTAFYLCASKTALNEKLFFGSGTQLSVL.

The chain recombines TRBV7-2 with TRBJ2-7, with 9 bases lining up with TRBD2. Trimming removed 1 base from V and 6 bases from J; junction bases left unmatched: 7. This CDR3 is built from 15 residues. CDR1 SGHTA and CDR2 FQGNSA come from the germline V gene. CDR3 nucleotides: TGTGCCAGCAGCTTAGGAAGCGGGGGGACGAGCGAGCAGTACTTC. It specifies CASSLGSGGTSEQYF. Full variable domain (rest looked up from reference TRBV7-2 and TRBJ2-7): GAGVSQSPSNKVTEKGKDVELRCDPISGHTALYWYRQSLGQGLEFLIYFQGNSAPDKSGLPSDRFSAERTGGSVSTLTIQRTQQEDSAVYLCASSLGSGGTSEQYFGPGTRLTVT.

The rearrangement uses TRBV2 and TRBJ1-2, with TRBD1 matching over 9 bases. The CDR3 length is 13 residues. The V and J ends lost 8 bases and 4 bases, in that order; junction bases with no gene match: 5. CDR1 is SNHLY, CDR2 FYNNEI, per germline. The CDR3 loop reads CASEQGAIYGYTF. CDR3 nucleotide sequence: TGTGCCAGCGAACAGGGGGCCATCTATGGCTACACCTTC.

The CDR3 DNA reads as TGTGCCAGCAGCCAAGGGACTAGCGGGGGAATTGAGCAGTTCTTC. It yields the protein CASSQGTSGGIEQFF. The V gene is TRBV4-2, the J gene TRBJ2-1; 13 positions match TRBD2. Germline V CDR1 and CDR2: LGHNA, YNFKEQ. The CDR3 loop spans 15 amino acids. The ends lost 1 base at V and 9 bases at J; junction bases unmatched: 3.

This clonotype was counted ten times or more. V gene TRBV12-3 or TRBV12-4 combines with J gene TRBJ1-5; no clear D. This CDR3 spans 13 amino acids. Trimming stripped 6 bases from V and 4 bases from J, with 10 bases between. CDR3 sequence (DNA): TGTGCCAGCAGCTTATCAGAGAATCAGCCCCAGCATTTT. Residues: CASSLSENQPQHF.

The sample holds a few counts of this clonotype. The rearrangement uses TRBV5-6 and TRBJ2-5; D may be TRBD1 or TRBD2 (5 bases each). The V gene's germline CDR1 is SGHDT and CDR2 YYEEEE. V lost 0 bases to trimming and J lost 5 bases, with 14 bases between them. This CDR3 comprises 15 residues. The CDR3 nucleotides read TGTGCCAGCAGCTTGGCGGCACAGAGGGGCGAGACCCAGTACTTC. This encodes CASSLAAQRGETQYF.

In DNA form, the CDR3 reads TGTGCCAGCAGCGTTGGCAGGGGAAGGGAAAAACTGTTTTTT. As protein: CASSVGRGREKLFF. J is TRBJ1-4 and V is TRBV9; D perhaps matches TRBD1 (6 bases). This CDR3 spans 14 amino acids. V lost 2 bases and J 8 bases, leaving 13 bases between the germline ends. Per germline, CDR1 SGDLS and CDR2 YYNGEE.